What follows are 8 T cell receptor beta chains derived from one specimen sequenced in a study of blood T cell repertoires in COVID-19. Using immunoSEQ multiplex PCR, the repertoire was profiled, and TCRdb retains in-frame clones only, with some absent. The repertoire holds roughly 140,000 clones, with 75% to 90% as singletons. The sequenced sample consisted of peripheral blood. Receptors were obtained from a man between 65 and 79 years old who had recovered from COVID-19.

This chain joins TRBV29-1 and TRBJ2-3; 7 bases match TRBD2. This CDR3 has 13 amino acids. V lost 3 bases, J lost 3 bases, and 3 bases stayed unmatched. Germline V CDR1 and CDR2: SQVTM, ANQGSEA. The CDR3 DNA reads as TGCAGCGTTGAGACGGGGGGAACAGATACGCAGTATTTT. It is translated as CSVETGGTDTQYF.

This clone has just one count. The chain combines TRBV5-4 with TRBJ2-1; 9 positions match TRBD2. This CDR3 has 16 amino acids. Germline V gives CDR1 SGHNT, CDR2 YYREEE (reference sequence). J lost 8 bases, V lost 0 bases, and 9 bases had no gene match. CDR3 DNA: TGTGCCAGCAGCTTGGGTGATGCGGGAGGGTTCGATGAGCAGTTCTTC. It specifies CASSLGDAGGFDEQFF.

This sequence joins TRBV27 and TRBJ2-7; D not resolved. The CDR3 is 14 amino acids. Germline V CDR1 and CDR2: MNHEY, SMNVEV (reference sequence). V shed 10 bases and J shed 2 bases, with 18 bases lying between them. The CDR3 nucleotides are TGTGCCACCCCGCTCCCTTGGGCCCCCTACGAGCAGTACTTC. This codes for CATPLPWAPYEQYF.

V is TRBV5-6 and J is TRBJ2-2; 8 bases fit TRBD2. Germline loops: CDR1 SGHDT, CDR2 YYEEEE. The CDR3 has 18 amino acids. With 1 base clipped from V and 10 bases from J, the junction kept 18 bases outside the gene matches. The CDR3 DNA follows: TGTGCCAGCAGCTTGCGAATCCCGGGACTAGAGGGTTGGGAGGAGCTGTTTTTT. Its translation is CASSLRIPGLEGWEELFF.

The J gene is TRBJ2-3, the V gene TRBV11-2, with TRBD2 identical over 8 bases. Germline V gives CDR1 SGHAT, CDR2 FQNNGV. V was clipped by 4 bases and J by 4 bases; unmatched bases: 7. There are 15 residues in the CDR3. Here the CDR3 DNA reads TGTGCCAGCAGCTCTGGAAAGCGGGAGTCAGATACGCAGTATTTT. This sequence encodes CASSSGKRESDTQYF. The whole variable domain, filled in from reference TRBV11-2 and TRBJ2-3, reads EAGVAQSPRYKIIEKRQSVAFWCNPISGHATLYWYQQILGQGPKLLIQFQNNGVVDDSQLPKDRFSAERLKGVDSTLKIQPAKLEDSAVYLCASSSGKRESDTQYFGPGTRLTVL.

The chain couples TRBV11-2 to TRBJ2-3, with D maybe TRBD1 (6 bases). The CDR3 covers 14 residues. V was cut by 1 base and J by 5 bases, with 10 bases left in between. Germline CDR1 SGHAT, CDR2 FQNNGV. The DNA for the CDR3 is TGTGCCAGCAGCTTAGGGGGGCTTGGAGATACGCAGTATTTT. Protein: CASSLGGLGDTQYF.

The chain joins TRBV2 to TRBJ1-5; 7 bases align to TRBD1. J was trimmed by 2 bases and V by 7 bases; bases with no gene match: 5. CDR1 and CDR2 from the germline V gene are SNHLY and FYNNEI. CDR3 length: 14 amino acids. CDR3 nucleotide sequence: TGTGCCAGCAACCTCGGACAGGGCAATCAGCCCCAGCATTTT. It encodes CASNLGQGNQPQHF.

V is TRBV7-8 and J is TRBJ2-1; 10 nucleotides match TRBD2. This CDR3 is built from 16 residues. Germline lookup yields CDR1 SGHVS and CDR2 FQNEAQ. V was pared by 7 bases and J by 10 bases, with 16 bases of the junction left unmatched. The CDR3 loop is CASNPFVDLAGEEQFF. The CDR3 nucleotides are TGTGCCAGCAACCCTTTTGTAGACCTAGCGGGAGAAGAGCAGTTCTTC.